This T cell receptor beta chain is drawn from a study of T cell responses to AZD1222 COVID-19 vaccine. As to this clone: Its antigen is not known.

TCRdb's table, derived via immunoSEQ multiplex PCR, lists solely in-frame clones and lacks some. The sample consists of about 150,000 clones, roughly 91% of them appearing once. CDR1 is LNHDA, CDR2 SQIVND, per germline (reference sequence). The CDR3 has 14 residues. V was clipped by 3 bases and J by 0 bases, with 8 bases between them. Study-wide findings and caveats: Nearly half of the spike-specific TCRs reportedly recognize variant regions that carry no mutations. Donor demographics were predominantly white British with a female majority; clonal diversity may be underestimated. It was only six AZD1222 recipients who were seropositive at baseline.

The chain has TRBV19 and TRBJ1-1, with D unresolved. This specimen consisted of peripheral blood, obtained on day 0 of AZD1222 vaccination. The sequence derives from an adult in good health. The CDR3 DNA is TGTGCCAGTAGTATGTTACAGATGAACACTGAAGCTTTCTTT. It encodes CASSMLQMNTEAFF.